This T cell receptor beta chain was retrieved from a study of Graves' ophthalmopathy and Graves' hyperthyroidism. Points from the study as a whole: Ophthalmopathy progression was predicted with roughly 68% sensitivity and about 74% specificity. A model built from 13 signatures distinguished ophthalmopathy from stable hyperthyroidism with 85% to 90% sensitivity and 81.08% specificity.

Germline loops: CDR1 MNHEY, CDR2 SVGAGI. With 4 bases removed from V and 0 bases from J, the gap between germline ends came to 13 bases. This CDR3 is 15 amino acids long. The authors defined stable hyperthyroidism as no ophthalmopathy within 18 months of follow-up. This clonotype has a count of ten or more. No antigen is known for it. Investigators amplified TCR beta CDR3 regions from RNA transcripts. Second-round multiplex PCR followed a first-round RT-PCR using HTBI primers. One entry per CDR3 protein results from TCRdb running MiXCR on the multiplex PCR reads. The repertoire consists of just over 600,000 distinct CDR3 sequences, with about 24% occurring once and the leading ten covering roughly 7.4%.

This receptor was obtained from a woman under 30 with stable Graves' hyperthyroidism. Some clones in this sample may be carry-over from other donors' samples. Sequencing was done on a sample of peripheral blood. The rearrangement joins TRBV6-5 to TRBJ2-7; D perhaps matches TRBD1 (6 bases). The CDR3 sequence is CASSFLDSHSYEQYF. The CDR3 coding sequence is TGTGCCAGCAGTTTCCTGGACAGTCACTCCTACGAGCAGTACTTC.